This T cell receptor (beta chain) emerged from a study of blood T cell repertoires in COVID-19 (dated by TCRdb to 2018 to 2021). In the study overall: The collaborator samples originated in the United States, Italy and Spain and spanned the acute and convalescent phases of COVID-19. The material from the prospective study consisted of cDNA or gDNA derived from T cells, B-cell-depleted T cells, or PBMCs. Subjects who had been exposed to COVID-19, were actively infected with it, or had recovered from it provided the deeply sampled blood TCRbeta repertoires that made up the dataset. The repertoires were released in a freely available public database meant as a resource for research on the immune response to SARS-CoV-2. Samples came from the ongoing ImmuneRACE study (first 160 participants) plus 1,254 subjects from 6 global collaborators. A de-identified subject ID, COVID-19 status, age in years and sex were almost always included in the sample metadata. Where HLA class I and class II types were available, the types were taken from metadata supplied by the sample provider, not from assay-based typing.

The CDR3 starts with the cysteine, ends with the phenylalanine, and has 16 residues. The sequence is cut down to CDR3 DNA, 48 bases in frame from base 1. The junction shows trimming of 2 bases on V and 10 bases on J, and the gene matches do not reach 12 bases of it. Via the germline V gene (reference sequence), CDR1 is SGHAT and CDR2 FQDESV. Summary of the overall study and its limitations: How much clinical and demographic metadata was included differed by source and by participant, and the metadata was provided uncurated.

About this clone itself: Its binding antigen is unknown. Base quality data are lacking; no much larger clone is found one base away.

A second Seattle source provided samples from volunteer blood donors who had recovered from COVID-19. Each collaborating institution followed its own protocols to collect whole blood in K2EDTA tubes. For TCRbeta analysis, collaborators shipped samples as frozen whole blood, isolated PBMCs, or DNA extracted from either of those sample types. The immunoSEQ Assay, a bias-controlled multiplex PCR, was used to amplify TCRbeta CDR3 regions from genomic DNA. Regarding the original processing steps: The number of nucleated cells in each sample was estimated from the amplification of reference gene primers within the assay. Sequence reads were collapsed and filtered to measure the absolute abundance of every unique TCRbeta CDR3 rearrangement. For each sample, productive Simpson clonality was calculated as the square root of Simpson's diversity index across productive rearrangements. Here the immuneACCESS table is served through TCRdb, limited to in-frame sequences with V and J called. Missing clones are a known gap in these copies; in checked studies unresolved V genes cover under half, and the rest lacks a known reason. D and trimming were read from the DNA, whereas the V and J calls and clone size are those reported in that table. The sample data list hundreds of thousands of clones, and around nine tenths of these were observed just once. Approximately 6% of the sample is in the top ten clones.

The chain couples TRBV11-1 to TRBJ2-1; TRBD2 aligns with 9 central bases. The sequencing input was peripheral blood. The sequence was collected from a man aged 55 to 70 who had recovered from COVID-19. The DNA sequence is TGTGCCAGCAGCTTATTTCCTAGCGGGATATCGGGAGAGCAGTTCTTC. This gives the protein CASSLFPSGISGEQFF.